The entry that follows covers one T cell receptor (beta chain) sequence. Its antigen is unidentified. PCR was performed using 60 Vbeta and 13 Jbeta primers. Profiling relied on immunoSEQ multiplex PCR, and the TCRdb table lists in-frame clones only, not all of them. Of around 140,000 clones in the sample, roughly three quarters were seen once. This record comes from a study of cytomegalovirus exposure and HLA in healthy donors. At the level of the study: HLA-typed donors contributed 80 million to 85 million unique TCRs, which were held in an early data release. Genotyping showed roughly 76% of approximately 430 donors falling in the Caucasian-associated ancestry cluster.

Deletions cut 2 bases from V and 6 bases from J, with 10 bases between. The CDR3 consists of 13 residues. Germline loops: CDR1 SGHTA, CDR2 FQGNSA. Study-level results: Both high specificity and high sensitivity reportedly marked the classifier's diagnosis of cytomegalovirus status. There was a cluster of highly shared sequence variants that was likely a sequencing artifact.

What was sequenced was PBMCs. This chain links TRBV7-2 with TRBJ1-1; perhaps TRBD1 as D (5 bases). This TCR was sampled from a middle-aged woman in good health and CMV-seronegative. CDR3 in DNA: TGTGCCAGCAGCTTACAGGGCAAGCCTGAAGCTTTCTTT. Translated, it gives CASSLQGKPEAFF.